The 26 T cell receptor beta chains given below trace back to one sample, sequenced in a study of PD-1 blockade in classical Hodgkin lymphoma (dated by TCRdb to 2018 to 2021). Libraries were prepared through the immunoSEQ multiplex PCR assay. The table was pulled from immuneACCESS by TCRdb, which kept in-frame rearrangements only. Such tables lose some clones; where checked, under half of the loss comes from unresolved V genes, and the rest has no known cause. The sample records approximately 60,000 clones, about 91% of which are singletons. The biggest ten clones account for roughly an eighth of the sample. The sample's time point label is to be understood as: cycle 1 day 1 (C1D1), immediately before nivolumab initiation. Relapse after autologous stem cell transplantation had occurred in all trial patients, and cohorts A, B and C were distinguished by prior brentuximab vedotin exposure. The sample in question was peripheral blood mononuclear cells (PBMCs), obtained at baseline. The receptor set was obtained from a human donor with classical Hodgkin lymphoma.

The chain combines TRBV7-2 with TRBJ2-6; D gene unclear. V shed 7 bases and J shed 2 bases, with 9 bases lying between them. Germline V CDR1 and CDR2: SGHTA, FQGNSA. The CDR3 contains 14 residues. The CDR3 DNA reads TGTGCCAGCACCCTGGGTACTGGGGCCAACGTCCTGACTTTC. Its protein is CASTLGTGANVLTF.

The genes are TRBV6-5 and TRBJ2-3; D uncertain. The CDR3 runs to 15 residues. CDR1 is MNHEY, CDR2 SVGAGI, per germline. The V end lost 4 bases, the J end lost 0 bases, and 11 bases lay between the germline ends. The CDR3 protein is CASSSVYPSTDTQYF. CDR3 nucleotide sequence: TGTGCCAGCAGTTCGGTGTACCCTAGCACAGATACGCAGTATTTT.

The V gene is TRBV25-1, the J gene TRBJ1-2, with 7 bases matching TRBD1. The CDR3 contains 16 residues. V was pared by 2 bases and J by 6 bases, with 12 bases of the junction left unmatched. Germline CDR1 reads MGHDK; CDR2 reads SYGVNS. In DNA form, the CDR3 reads TGTGCCAGCAGTGAAAGGGAGCTAACAGGGGTGAATGGCTACACCTTC. This gives the protein CASSERELTGVNGYTF.

The chain carries TRBV10-3 and TRBJ2-7, with D uncertain. V dropped 0 bases and J dropped 5 bases, with 8 bases sitting between them. Germline V gives CDR1 ENHRY, CDR2 SYGVKD. The CDR3 contains 13 residues. The DNA for the CDR3 is TGTGCCATCAGTGAGTCGTTGGGGAACGAGCAGTACTTC. This sequence encodes CAISESLGNEQYF.

The chain combines TRBV5-1 with TRBJ1-4; maybe TRBD1 (6 bases). This CDR3 is built from 16 residues. Trimming shortened V by 0 bases and J by 3 bases, and 12 bases separated the two germline ends. CDR1 and CDR2 from the germline V gene are SGHRS and YFSETQ. The CDR3 DNA sequence: TGCGCCAGCAGCTTGGATGGGTCAGGGGCTAATGAAAAACTGTTTTTT. Residues: CASSLDGSGANEKLFF.

The chain carries TRBV5-6 and TRBJ2-6; D remains unclear. This CDR3 comprises 17 residues. The V and J ends lost 0 bases and 0 bases respectively, with 10 bases between them. Germline CDR1 SGHDT, CDR2 YYEEEE. The CDR3 nucleotides are TGTGCCAGCAGCTTGGAAGGAGCACTCTCTGGGGCCAACGTCCTGACTTTC. Translated, it gives CASSLEGALSGANVLTF.

The V and J genes are TRBV5-6 and TRBJ2-1; 8 nucleotides align to TRBD2. This CDR3 is built from 16 residues. Germline CDR1 and CDR2: SGHDT and YYEEEE. V lost 3 bases to trimming and J lost 8 bases; unmatched junction nucleotides: 13. In DNA form, the CDR3 reads TGTGCCAGCAGCTCTTCCGGGACTAGTATTCTTGATGAGCAGTTCTTC. Its protein is CASSSSGTSILDEQFF.

This clone was observed a single time. The chain is built from TRBV19 and TRBJ1-3; 8 nucleotides line up with TRBD1. Germline V lookup: CDR1 LNHDA, CDR2 SQIVND (reference sequence). This CDR3 has 15 residues. V shed 4 bases and J 2 bases; nucleotides not matched to a gene: 4. The CDR3 protein is CASSTIQGAGNTIYF. CDR3 nucleotides: TGTGCCAGTAGTACAATACAGGGGGCTGGAAACACCATATATTTT. The complete variable domain, with remaining parts taken from reference TRBV19 and TRBJ1-3, reads DGGITQSPKYLFRKEGQNVTLSCEQNLNHDAMYWYRQDPGQGLRLIYYSQIVNDFQKGDIAEGYSVSREKKESFPLTVTSAQKNPTAFYLCASSTIQGAGNTIYFGEGSWLTVV.

CDR3 in amino acids: CASTDSHQGYEQYF. The CDR3 DNA follows: TGTGCCAGCACGGACAGCCACCAAGGCTACGAGCAGTACTTC. The chain carries TRBV28 and TRBJ2-7; perhaps TRBD1 as D (6 bases). Trimming cost V 7 bases and J 3 bases, with 16 bases left between them. Germline CDR1 reads MDHEN; CDR2 reads SYDVKM. The CDR3 runs to 14 residues.

This clone has just one count. The chain recombines TRBV7-9 with TRBJ1-2; D may be TRBD1 (5 bases). This CDR3 is built from 15 residues. Trimming shortened V by 0 bases and J by 4 bases, and 12 bases separated the two germline ends. CDR1 and CDR2 (germline): SEHNR, FQNEAQ (reference sequence). CDR3 coding DNA: TGTGCCAGCAGCTTAGCCTGGGACGCGGGCTATGGCTACACCTTC. Translated: CASSLAWDAGYGYTF.

CDR3 DNA sequence: TGTGCCAGCAGTTCCTTAGCGGGGCTCGCCTACAATGAGCAGTTCTTC. Translation gives CASSSLAGLAYNEQFF. V and J are TRBV6-5 and TRBJ2-1, with 8 nucleotides matching TRBD2. The germline V gene has CDR1 MNHEY and CDR2 SVGAGI. With V trimmed by 4 bases and J by 2 bases, 7 bases remained unmatched. The CDR3 loop spans 16 amino acids.

The chain joins TRBV4-1 to TRBJ2-2, with D perhaps given as TRBD1 or TRBD2 (7 bases each). Germline lookup yields CDR1 MGHRA and CDR2 YSYEKL. The CDR3 totals 16 residues. V shed 5 bases and J shed 4 bases, with 17 bases lying between them. CDR3 nucleotides: TGCGCCAGCAGCTCAGGGGGGGCGGGGGCCACCGGGGAGCTGTTTTTT. Amino acid sequence: CASSSGGAGATGELFF.

This sequence joins TRBV6-5 and TRBJ2-7; D ambiguous. The CDR3 is 12 amino acids. Germline values: CDR1 MNHEY, CDR2 SVGAGI. Between the trimmed V and J ends, which lost 6 bases and 3 bases, there was a span of 9 bases. The CDR3 DNA sequence: TGTGCCAGCAGGACCAACAGCTACGAGCAGTACTTC. Translating gives CASRTNSYEQYF.

The chain uses TRBV4-2 and TRBJ2-1; TRBD2 agrees at 9 bases. CDR1 LGHNA and CDR2 YNFKEQ come from the germline V gene. This CDR3 spans 15 amino acids. V shed 1 base, J shed 3 bases, and the junction held 1 base outside the gene matches. Here the CDR3 reads CASSQGGGGYNEQFF. Here the CDR3 DNA reads TGTGCCAGCAGCCAAGGCGGGGGGGGCTACAATGAGCAGTTCTTC.

There are a few counts of this clone. The CDR3 sequence is CASSLGRGEQYF. CDR3 nucleotide sequence: TGTGCCAGCAGCTTGGGGAGGGGCGAGCAGTACTTC. The chain couples TRBV5-6 to TRBJ2-7; D is possibly TRBD2 (6 bases). There are 12 residues in the CDR3. Germline CDR1 SGHDT, CDR2 YYEEEE. V was trimmed by 0 bases and J by 6 bases, leaving 7 bases between them.

This clone occurred once. Relative to the germline gene, one junction end is altered; a read error may explain this. This chain connects TRBV5-6 to TRBJ1-2; TRBD1 agrees at 7 bases. CDR3 length: 17 residues. CDR1 is SGHDT, CDR2 YYEEEE, per germline. In DNA form, the CDR3 reads TGTGCCGGCAGCCCCCTCTCGGGACAGCTTACGAACTATGGCTACACCTTC. Translating gives CAGSPLSGQLTNYGYTF.

V gene TRBV11-2 combines with J gene TRBJ2-5; 9 nucleotides line up with TRBD1. Per germline, CDR1 SGHAT and CDR2 FQNNGV. This CDR3 spans 15 amino acids. The V gene end was trimmed by 4 bases and the J gene end by 5 bases; junction bases not matched to a gene: 8. The CDR3 DNA reads TGTGCCAGCAGCTCCACCGGGACAGGGACGGAGACCCAGTACTTC. It translates to CASSSTGTGTETQYF.

V and J are TRBV5-8 and TRBJ1-6; D gene unclear. The germline V gene has CDR1 SGHTS and CDR2 YDEGEE. V was trimmed by 0 bases and J by 10 bases, leaving 8 bases between them. CDR3 length: 13 residues. CDR3 in DNA: TGTGCCAGCAGCTTGGAACGCGGGTCACCCCTCCACTTT. This codes for CASSLERGSPLHF.

J is TRBJ2-7 and V is TRBV5-6; 7 nucleotides match TRBD1. V shed 2 bases, J shed 3 bases, and the junction held 5 bases outside the gene matches. This CDR3 contains 14 residues. The germline V gene encodes CDR1 SGHDT and CDR2 YYEEEE. CDR3 in amino acids: CASSFGRGNYEQYF. As DNA, the CDR3 is TGTGCCAGCAGCTTTGGCAGGGGGAACTACGAGCAGTACTTC.

This clone was counted once. The chain is built from TRBV4-2 and TRBJ1-2; D possibly corresponds to TRBD1 (6 bases). Germline CDR1 reads LGHNA; CDR2 reads YNFKEQ. The CDR3 has 18 amino acids. The germline V and J ends were trimmed by 4 bases and 0 bases, with 21 bases remaining between them. Here the CDR3 reads CASSLTGLGSIANYGYTF. The CDR3 DNA follows: TGTGCCAGCAGCCTTACAGGGCTTGGTTCCATAGCTAACTATGGCTACACCTTC.

The V gene is TRBV7-9, the J gene TRBJ2-5, with TRBD1 matching over 11 bases. Germline CDR1 is SEHNR and CDR2 is FQNEAQ (reference sequence). After removal of 5 bases from V and 3 bases from J, the junction contained 5 bases not matched to a gene. This CDR3 is built from 15 residues. For the CDR3, the DNA is TGTGCCAGCAGCCTCGGGACAGGGGGTAAAGAGACCCAGTACTTC. This sequence encodes CASSLGTGGKETQYF.

The chain carries TRBV6-5 and TRBJ2-7; D is unresolved. Trimming took off 6 bases at V and 1 base at J, with 10 bases between the two ends. The V gene's germline CDR1 is MNHEY and CDR2 SVGAGI. The CDR3 is made up of 13 amino acids. The CDR3 sequence is CASSAAVSYEQYF. DNA of the CDR3: TGTGCCAGCAGCGCGGCGGTATCCTACGAGCAGTACTTC.

The chain links TRBV5-4 to TRBJ2-1, with D possibly matching TRBD1 (5 bases). The CDR3 is 15 amino acids. Per the germline V gene, CDR1 is SGHNT and CDR2 is YYREEE (reference sequence). With 0 bases removed from V and 8 bases from J, the gap between germline ends came to 15 bases. This chain's CDR3 is CASSLAWQGWDEQFF. CDR3 sequence (DNA): TGTGCCAGCAGCTTGGCCTGGCAGGGCTGGGATGAGCAGTTCTTC.

The rearrangement uses TRBV4-1 and TRBJ2-7, with 10 bases fitting TRBD1. V lost 3 bases, J lost 3 bases, and 5 bases stayed unmatched. Germline-derived CDR1 and CDR2 are MGHRA and YSYEKL. The CDR3 spans 15 residues. CDR3 sequence reads: CASSHTRDRGYEQYF. The CDR3 DNA reads TGCGCCAGCAGCCATACTCGGGACAGGGGCTACGAGCAGTACTTC.

This rearrangement joins TRBV9 to TRBJ2-3, with D maybe TRBD2 (6 bases). The CDR3 extends over 14 amino acids. CDR1 is SGDLS and CDR2 is YYNGEE in the germline V gene. The V end was cut by 8 bases, the J end by 0 bases, with 13 bases between. As DNA, the CDR3 is TGTGCCAGGGTCCGAGGGACTAGCACAGATACGCAGTATTTT. Encoded protein: CARVRGTSTDTQYF.

V and J are TRBV19 and TRBJ1-2; no clear D gene. Germline V gives CDR1 LNHDA, CDR2 SQIVND (reference sequence). The CDR3 is made up of 13 amino acids. V gave up 5 bases and J gave up 3 bases, with 10 bases separating them. For the CDR3, the DNA is TGTGCCAGTAGTTTAGGGCAGCACTATGGCTACACCTTC. This translates into CASSLGQHYGYTF.